These 18 T cell receptor beta chains were sequenced from one sample in a study of blood T cell repertoires in COVID-19. TCRdb's table, derived via immunoSEQ multiplex PCR, lists solely in-frame clones and lacks some. The sample lists around 140,000 clones, roughly 78% seen once, with 13% to 15% in the top ten. The sequenced material came from peripheral blood. These receptors all come from a human donor with acute or convalescent COVID-19. The donor label of this sample is uncertain.

The chain recombines TRBV27 with TRBJ2-7; 9 bases line up with TRBD1. Germline V gives CDR1 MNHEY, CDR2 SMNVEV (reference sequence). The J segment lost 6 bases and the V segment lost 4 bases, leaving 7 bases of the junction unmatched. This CDR3 is built from 14 residues. CDR3 sequence reads: CASSSGQGNSEQYF. The CDR3 DNA reads TGTGCCAGCAGTTCGGGACAGGGTAACTCCGAGCAGTACTTC.

The chain combines TRBV11-2 with TRBJ1-1; no reliable D call. The V gene lost 7 bases and the J gene lost 0 bases, with 15 bases spanning the gap. The germline V gene has CDR1 SGHAT and CDR2 FQNNGV. The CDR3 has 15 residues. This CDR3 is CASTERGPMNTEAFF. The DNA for the CDR3 is TGTGCCAGCACGGAAAGAGGGCCCATGAACACTGAAGCTTTCTTT.

The rearrangement joins TRBV9 to TRBJ2-5; no reliable D call. The V end was cut by 4 bases, the J end by 5 bases, with 18 bases between. This CDR3 is 15 amino acids long. Germline-derived CDR1 and CDR2 are SGDLS and YYNGEE. The CDR3 is CASSTPRPGKETQYF. CDR3 coding DNA: TGTGCCAGCAGCACCCCCCGGCCGGGTAAGGAGACCCAGTACTTC.

The J gene is TRBJ1-5, the V gene TRBV2, with 9 bases identical to TRBD1. The germline V gene encodes CDR1 SNHLY and CDR2 FYNNEI. Trimming at V came to 1 base and at J to 6 bases, leaving 4 bases not matched to a gene. The CDR3 has 15 residues. The CDR3 region has the DNA TGTGCCAGCAGTGAAGACAGGGGGCGAATTCAGCCCCAGCATTTT. Amino acid sequence: CASSEDRGRIQPQHF.

This clone was found once. The genes are TRBV9 and TRBJ2-5; 9 nucleotides align to TRBD2. There are 14 residues in the CDR3. Trimming at V came to 2 bases and at J to 2 bases, leaving 1 base not matched to a gene. Per germline, CDR1 SGDLS and CDR2 YYNGEE. CDR3 amino acids: CASSVTSGQETQYF. As DNA, the CDR3 is TGTGCCAGCAGCGTGACTAGCGGACAAGAGACCCAGTACTTC.

The gene calls are TRBV10-3 and TRBJ1-2; D uncertain. The length of the CDR3 is 13 residues. Germline V CDR1 and CDR2: ENHRY, SYGVKD. Deletions cut 3 bases from V and 8 bases from J, with 13 bases between. The CDR3 here is CAISDPSQMGYTF. The CDR3 DNA follows: TGTGCCATCAGTGACCCATCACAGATGGGCTACACCTTC.

The V and J genes are TRBV18 and TRBJ1-2; 8 nucleotides agree with TRBD1. Germline V gives CDR1 KGHSH, CDR2 LQKENI. The CDR3 is 16 residues long. The V segment lost 6 bases and the J segment 6 bases; nucleotides outside the gene matches: 15. CDR3 sequence (DNA): TGTGCCAGCTCTCCCCAACGGACAGGGAGAGTGGATGGCTACACCTTC. Encoded protein: CASSPQRTGRVDGYTF.

This clone was seen a single time. CDR3 DNA sequence: TGTGCCAGCAGTTTAAGAGGGTTTAGGACTGAAGCTTTCTTT. This codes for CASSLRGFRTEAFF. The V and J genes are TRBV27 and TRBJ1-1, with D unresolved. CDR3 length equals 14 residues. The germline V gene has CDR1 MNHEY and CDR2 SMNVEV (reference sequence). V was cut by 2 bases and J by 5 bases, with 12 bases left in between.

This clone was observed once. The chain couples TRBV5-1 to TRBJ2-3, with 9 bases aligning to TRBD1. CDR3 length: 15 amino acids. Germline CDR1 reads SGHRS; CDR2 reads YFSETQ. V trimming: 0 bases; J trimming: 4 bases; junction bases outside the gene matches: 3. The CDR3 DNA follows: TGCGCCAGCAGCTTGGTACAGGGGGCAGCAGATACGCAGTATTTT. Its protein product is CASSLVQGAADTQYF.

The rearrangement uses TRBV19 and TRBJ1-3; 9 positions agree with TRBD1. The CDR3 has 17 amino acids. CDR1 is LNHDA, CDR2 SQIVND, per germline (reference sequence). J gave up 0 bases and V 3 bases, and 6 bases lay outside the gene matches. This CDR3 reads CASSITGQGISGNTIYF. Here the CDR3 DNA reads TGTGCCAGTAGTATTACGGGACAGGGAATCTCTGGAAACACCATATATTTT. Combining the CDR3 with reference TRBV19 and TRBJ1-3 gives the whole variable domain DGGITQSPKYLFRKEGQNVTLSCEQNLNHDAMYWYRQDPGQGLRLIYYSQIVNDFQKGDIAEGYSVSREKKESFPLTVTSAQKNPTAFYLCASSITGQGISGNTIYFGEGSWLTVV.

The chain has TRBV5-1 and TRBJ1-6; TRBD1 might be the D (5 bases). This CDR3 region has 19 residues. Deletions cut 3 bases from V and 0 bases from J, with 19 bases between. From germline, CDR1 is SGHRS and CDR2 YFSETQ. CDR3 residues: CASSYAGQGGSSYNSPLHF. The CDR3 bases are TGCGCCAGCAGCTATGCCGGACAAGGCGGAAGCTCCTATAATTCACCCCTCCACTTT. The full variable domain, rest sourced from reference TRBV5-1 and TRBJ1-6, is KAGVTQTPRYLIKTRGQQVTLSCSPISGHRSVSWYQQTPGQGLQFLFEYFSETQRNKGNFPGRFSGRQFSNSRSEMNVSTLELGDSALYLCASSYAGQGGSSYNSPLHFGNGTRLTVT.

V usage is TRBV21-1 and J usage is TRBJ2-6; the DNA was not used to check the table's D call, TRBD2. TRBV21-1 is recorded as a pseudogene. The CDR3 totals 15 residues. CDR3: CASSKAAGGANVLTF. As DNA, the CDR3 is TGTGCCAGCAGCAAAGCAGCGGGCGGGGCCAACGTCCTGACTTTC.

This chain links TRBV5-1 with TRBJ2-2, with TRBD1 matching 10 bases. Per germline, CDR1 SGHRS and CDR2 YFSETQ. CDR3 size: 14 residues. Trimming took 4 bases from V and 8 from J; bases not matched to a gene: 5. CDR3 protein: CASSVDRGSGELFF. CDR3 coding DNA: TGCGCCAGCAGCGTGGACAGGGGGTCGGGGGAGCTGTTTTTT.

The chain employs TRBV12-2 and TRBJ2-7; TRBD2 is the table's D call, not checked against the DNA. TRBV12-2 is a listed pseudogene. The CDR3 loop spans 17 amino acids. CDR3 nucleotides: TGTGCAAGTCGCTTAGTTAATGGAAGGACTGGGAAATACGAGCAGTACTTC. Amino acid sequence: CASRLVNGRTGKYEQYF.

This chain joins TRBV6-2 or TRBV6-3 and TRBJ2-7; 9 nucleotides line up with TRBD1. V was pared by 5 bases and J by 6 bases, with 17 bases of the junction left unmatched. This CDR3 has 17 residues. Germline V gives CDR1 MNHEY, CDR2 SVGEGT. Here the CDR3 reads CASSPSPTTGGLSEQYF. Written as DNA, the CDR3 is TGTGCCAGCAGTCCCTCGCCCACCACAGGGGGCTTAAGCGAGCAGTACTTC.

This clone was recorded a few times. V and J are TRBV19 and TRBJ2-7, with 8 positions matching TRBD1. This CDR3 is 14 amino acids long. V lost 5 bases, J lost 4 bases, and 7 bases stayed unmatched. Per germline, CDR1 LNHDA and CDR2 SQIVND (reference sequence). Here the CDR3 DNA reads TGTGCCAGTAGTCCTGGGGACAGGACATACGAGCAGTACTTC. It encodes CASSPGDRTYEQYF.

On this clone itself: In the same sample, other DNA sequences code for this CDR3. The chain links TRBV3-1 (or the pseudogene TRBV3-2) to TRBJ1-1; D is unclear. Trimming pared 3 bases from V and 10 bases from J, leaving 12 bases between. Germline values: CDR1 LGHDT, CDR2 YNNKEL (reference sequence). CDR3 length: 12 amino acids. This chain's CDR3 is CASSQAGIGAFF. In nucleotides, the CDR3 is TGTGCCAGCAGCCAGGCGGGGATCGGAGCTTTCTTT.

This rearrangement joins TRBV18 to TRBJ1-2; unclear D gene. This CDR3 has 14 residues. The germline gives CDR1 KGHSH, CDR2 LQKENI. Trimming shortened V by 2 bases and J by 7 bases, and 14 bases separated the two germline ends. The CDR3 DNA reads TGTGCCAGCTCACCAGAGGCCTCAGACCCTGGCTACACCTTC. It specifies CASSPEASDPGYTF. Drawing the rest from reference TRBV18 and TRBJ1-2, the complete variable domain is NAGVMQNPRHLVRRRGQEARLRCSPMKGHSHVYWYRQLPEEGLKFMVYLQKENIIDESGMPKERFSAEFPKEGPSILRIQQVVRGDSAAYFCASSPEASDPGYTFGSGTRLTVV.